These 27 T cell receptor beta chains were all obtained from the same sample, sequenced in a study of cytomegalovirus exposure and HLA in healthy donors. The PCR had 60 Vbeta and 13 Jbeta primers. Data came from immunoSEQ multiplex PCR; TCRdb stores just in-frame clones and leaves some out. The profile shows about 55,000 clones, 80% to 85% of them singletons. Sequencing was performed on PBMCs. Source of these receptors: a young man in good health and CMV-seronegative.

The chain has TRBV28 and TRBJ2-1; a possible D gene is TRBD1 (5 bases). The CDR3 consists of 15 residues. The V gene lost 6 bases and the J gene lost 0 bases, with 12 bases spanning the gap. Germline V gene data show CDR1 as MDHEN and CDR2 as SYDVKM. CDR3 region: CASSPTGASYNEQFF. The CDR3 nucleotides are TGTGCCAGCAGCCCCACAGGTGCCTCCTACAATGAGCAGTTCTTC.

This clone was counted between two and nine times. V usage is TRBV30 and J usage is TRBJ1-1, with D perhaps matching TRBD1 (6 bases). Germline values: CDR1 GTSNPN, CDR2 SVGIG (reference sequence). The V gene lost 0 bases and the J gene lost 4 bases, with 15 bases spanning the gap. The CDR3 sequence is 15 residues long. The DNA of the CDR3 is TGTGCCTGGAGTGTACGCGGGGGCACGGGCACTGAAGCTTTCTTT. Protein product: CAWSVRGGTGTEAFF.

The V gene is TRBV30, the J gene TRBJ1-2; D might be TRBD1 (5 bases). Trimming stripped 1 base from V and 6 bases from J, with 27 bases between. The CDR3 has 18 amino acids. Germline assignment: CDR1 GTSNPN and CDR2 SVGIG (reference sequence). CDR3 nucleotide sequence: TGTGCCTGGAGTGGTCGGACATTTTCGTCCAGGGAATCGGATGGCTACACCTTC. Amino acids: CAWSGRTFSSRESDGYTF.

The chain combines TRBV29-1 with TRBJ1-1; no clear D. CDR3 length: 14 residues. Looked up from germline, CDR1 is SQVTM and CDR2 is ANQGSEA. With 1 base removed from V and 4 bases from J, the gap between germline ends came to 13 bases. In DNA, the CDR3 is TGCAGCGTTGAAGCCCGACTCAGCGGCACTGAAGCTTTCTTT. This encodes CSVEARLSGTEAFF.

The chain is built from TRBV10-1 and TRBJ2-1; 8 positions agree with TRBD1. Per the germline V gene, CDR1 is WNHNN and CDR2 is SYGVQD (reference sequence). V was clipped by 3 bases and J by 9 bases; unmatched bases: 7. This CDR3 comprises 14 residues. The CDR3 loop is CASSDGQGISEQFF. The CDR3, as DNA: TGCGCCAGCAGTGACGGACAGGGTATTAGTGAGCAGTTCTTC.

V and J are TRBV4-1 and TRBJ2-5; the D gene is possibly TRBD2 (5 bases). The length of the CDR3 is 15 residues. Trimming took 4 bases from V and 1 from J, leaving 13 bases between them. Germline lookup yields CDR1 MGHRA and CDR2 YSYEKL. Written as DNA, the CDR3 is TGCGCCAGCAGCCCGGTAGACGGAGGCCAAGAGACCCAGTACTTC. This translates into CASSPVDGGQETQYF.

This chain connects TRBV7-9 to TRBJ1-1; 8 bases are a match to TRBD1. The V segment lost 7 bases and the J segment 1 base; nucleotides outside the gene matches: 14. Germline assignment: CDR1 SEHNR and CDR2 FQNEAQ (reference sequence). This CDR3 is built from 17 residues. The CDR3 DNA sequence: TGTGCCAGCATCTCCCTGAATCTCGGACAGGGGAACACTGAAGCTTTCTTT. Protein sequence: CASISLNLGQGNTEAFF.

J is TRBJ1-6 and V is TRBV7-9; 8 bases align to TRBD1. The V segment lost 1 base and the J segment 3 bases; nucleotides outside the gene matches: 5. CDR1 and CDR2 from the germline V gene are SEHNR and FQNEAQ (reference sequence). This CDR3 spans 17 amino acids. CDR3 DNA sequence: TGTGCCAGCAGCTTAGTCTCCGGGACAGGCTATAATTCACCCCTCCACTTT. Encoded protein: CASSLVSGTGYNSPLHF.

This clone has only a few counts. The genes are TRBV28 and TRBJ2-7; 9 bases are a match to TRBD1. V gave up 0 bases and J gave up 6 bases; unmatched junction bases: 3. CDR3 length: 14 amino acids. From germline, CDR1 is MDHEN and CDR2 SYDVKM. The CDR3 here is CASSLWDRGIEQYF. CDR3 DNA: TGTGCCAGCAGTTTATGGGACAGGGGAATCGAGCAGTACTTC.

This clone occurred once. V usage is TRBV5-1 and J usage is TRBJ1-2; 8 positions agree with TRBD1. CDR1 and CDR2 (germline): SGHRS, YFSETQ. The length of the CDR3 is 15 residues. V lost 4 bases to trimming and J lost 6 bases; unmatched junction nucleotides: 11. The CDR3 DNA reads TGCGCCAGCAGCGTACGCCCCCCGGACAGGGATGGCTACACCTTC. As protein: CASSVRPPDRDGYTF.

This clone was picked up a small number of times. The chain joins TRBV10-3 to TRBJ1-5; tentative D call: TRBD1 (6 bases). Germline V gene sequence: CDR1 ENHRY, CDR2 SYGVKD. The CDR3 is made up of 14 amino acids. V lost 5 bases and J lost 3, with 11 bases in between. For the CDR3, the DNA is TGTGCCATCAGTACCGGACAGTTCAATCAGCCCCAGCATTTT. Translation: CAISTGQFNQPQHF.

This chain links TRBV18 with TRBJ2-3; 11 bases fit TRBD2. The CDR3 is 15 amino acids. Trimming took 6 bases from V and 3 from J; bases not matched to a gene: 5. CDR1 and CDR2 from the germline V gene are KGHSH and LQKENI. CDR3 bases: TGTGCCAGCTCCTCACTAGCGGGAGTAACAGATACGCAGTATTTT. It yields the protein CASSSLAGVTDTQYF.

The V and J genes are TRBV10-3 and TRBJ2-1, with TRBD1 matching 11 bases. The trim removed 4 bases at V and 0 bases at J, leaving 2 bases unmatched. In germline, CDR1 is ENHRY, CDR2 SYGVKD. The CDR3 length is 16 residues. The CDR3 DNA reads TGTGCCATCAGTGGGACAGGGGGCATCTCCTACAATGAGCAGTTCTTC. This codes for CAISGTGGISYNEQFF.

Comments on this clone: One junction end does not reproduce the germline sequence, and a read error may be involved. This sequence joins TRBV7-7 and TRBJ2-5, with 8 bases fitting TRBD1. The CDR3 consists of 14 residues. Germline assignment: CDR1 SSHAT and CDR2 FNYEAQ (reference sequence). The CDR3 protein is CASSLDRGRETQYF. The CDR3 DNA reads TGTGCTAGCAGCCTAGACAGGGGCAGAGAGACCCAGTACTTC.

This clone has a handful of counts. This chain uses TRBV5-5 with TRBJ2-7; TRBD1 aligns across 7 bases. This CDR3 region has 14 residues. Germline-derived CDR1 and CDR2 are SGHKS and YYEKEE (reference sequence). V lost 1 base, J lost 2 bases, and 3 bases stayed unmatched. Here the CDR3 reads CASSLWDSTYEQYF. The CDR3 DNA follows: TGTGCCAGCAGCTTGTGGGACAGCACCTACGAGCAGTACTTC. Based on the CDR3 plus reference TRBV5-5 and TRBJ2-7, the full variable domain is DAGVTQSPTHLIKTRGQQVTLRCSPISGHKSVSWYQQVLGQGPQFIFQYYEKEERGRGNFPDRFSARQFPNYSSELNVNALLLGDSALYLCASSLWDSTYEQYFGPGTRLTVT.

The CDR3 bases are TGTGCCAGCTCACCCGCGACAGGGTTTGGTGAAGCTTTCTTT. Residues: CASSPATGFGEAFF. The gene calls are TRBV18 and TRBJ1-1, with 7 bases fitting TRBD1. J lost 7 bases, V lost 3 bases, and 8 bases had no gene match. CDR1 is KGHSH and CDR2 is LQKENI in the germline V gene. The CDR3 runs to 14 residues.

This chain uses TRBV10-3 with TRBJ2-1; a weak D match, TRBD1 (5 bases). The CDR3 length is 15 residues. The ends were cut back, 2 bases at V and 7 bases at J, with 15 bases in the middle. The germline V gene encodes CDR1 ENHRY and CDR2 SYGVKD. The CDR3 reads CAISERQGNVNEQFF. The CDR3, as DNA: TGTGCCATCAGTGAGCGGCAGGGAAATGTAAATGAGCAGTTCTTC.

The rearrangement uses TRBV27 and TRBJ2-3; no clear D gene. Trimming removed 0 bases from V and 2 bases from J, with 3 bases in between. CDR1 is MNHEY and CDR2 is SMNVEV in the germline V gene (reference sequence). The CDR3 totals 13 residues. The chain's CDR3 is CASSLSYTDTQYF. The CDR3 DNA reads TGTGCCAGCAGTTTATCCTACACAGATACGCAGTATTTT.

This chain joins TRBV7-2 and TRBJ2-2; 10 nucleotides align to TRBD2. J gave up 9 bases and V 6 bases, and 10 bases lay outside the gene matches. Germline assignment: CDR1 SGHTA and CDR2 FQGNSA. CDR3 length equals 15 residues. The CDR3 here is CASSPSGSLGRELFF. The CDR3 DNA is TGTGCCAGCAGTCCTAGCGGGAGTTTGGGTAGGGAGCTGTTTTTT. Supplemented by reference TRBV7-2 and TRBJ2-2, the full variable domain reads GAGVSQSPSNKVTEKGKDVELRCDPISGHTALYWYRQSLGQGLEFLIYFQGNSAPDKSGLPSDRFSAERTGGSVSTLTIQRTQQEDSAVYLCASSPSGSLGRELFFGEGSRLTVL.

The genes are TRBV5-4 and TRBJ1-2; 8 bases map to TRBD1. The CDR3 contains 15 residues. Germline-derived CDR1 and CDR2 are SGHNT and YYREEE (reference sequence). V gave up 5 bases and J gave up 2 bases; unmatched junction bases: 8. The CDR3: CASSPGQGINYGYTF. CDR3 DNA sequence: TGTGCCAGCAGTCCAGGACAGGGCATCAACTATGGCTACACCTTC.

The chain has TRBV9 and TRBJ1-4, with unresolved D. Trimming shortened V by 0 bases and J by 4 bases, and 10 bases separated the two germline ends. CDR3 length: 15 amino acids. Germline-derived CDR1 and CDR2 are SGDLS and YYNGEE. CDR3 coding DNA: TGTGCCAGCAGCGTAGCCATGAGCCTTAATGAAAAACTGTTTTTT. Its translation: CASSVAMSLNEKLFF.

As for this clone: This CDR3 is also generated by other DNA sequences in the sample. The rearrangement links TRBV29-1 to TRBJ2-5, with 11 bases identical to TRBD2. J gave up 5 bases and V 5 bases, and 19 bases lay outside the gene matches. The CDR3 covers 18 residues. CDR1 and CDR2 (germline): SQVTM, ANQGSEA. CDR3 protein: CSVKRLLAGGTAVETQYF. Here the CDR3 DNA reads TGCAGCGTTAAGAGACTGTTAGCGGGGGGGACCGCCGTGGAGACCCAGTACTTC.

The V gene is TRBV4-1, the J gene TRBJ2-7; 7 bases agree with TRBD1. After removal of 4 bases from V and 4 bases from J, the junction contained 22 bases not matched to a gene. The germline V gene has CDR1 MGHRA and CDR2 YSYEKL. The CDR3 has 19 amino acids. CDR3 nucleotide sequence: TGCGCCAGCAGCCCCTCCCCACAGGGGCCAGGTTATCGAAGATACGAGCAGTACTTC. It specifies CASSPSPQGPGYRRYEQYF.

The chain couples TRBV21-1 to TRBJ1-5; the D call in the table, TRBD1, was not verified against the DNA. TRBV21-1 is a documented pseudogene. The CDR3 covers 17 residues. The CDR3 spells CASSKSRTGFSNQPQHF. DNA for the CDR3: TGTGCCAGCAGCAAATCCCGGACAGGGTTTAGTAATCAGCCCCAGCATTTT.

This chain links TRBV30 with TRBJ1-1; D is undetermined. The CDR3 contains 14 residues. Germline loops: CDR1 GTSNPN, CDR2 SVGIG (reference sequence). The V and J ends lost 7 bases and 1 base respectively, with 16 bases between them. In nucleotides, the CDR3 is TGTGCCTTTGATTTGGGCTTTGGGAACACTGAAGCTTTCTTT. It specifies CAFDLGFGNTEAFF.

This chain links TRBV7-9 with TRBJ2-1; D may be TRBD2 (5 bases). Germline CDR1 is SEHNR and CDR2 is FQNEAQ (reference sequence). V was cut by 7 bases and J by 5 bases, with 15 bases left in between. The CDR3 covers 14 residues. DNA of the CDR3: TGTGCCAGCACCGAAACCGGGGAAAACAATGAGCAGTTCTTC. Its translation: CASTETGENNEQFF.

The CDR3 DNA reads as TGTGCCAGCAGGGGGACTAGCGGATCCTACAATGAGCAGTTCTTC. Translating gives CASRGTSGSYNEQFF. V is TRBV2 and J is TRBJ2-1, with 11 positions matching TRBD2. J lost 1 base, V lost 6 bases, and 2 bases had no gene match. The germline V gene has CDR1 SNHLY and CDR2 FYNNEI. This CDR3 contains 15 residues.